This section outlines one TCR beta chain sequence together with its context. Its antigen is unknown. The data are from a study of OX40 agonist ivuxolimab in advanced cancers. At the level of the study: The dose-escalation cohort had hepatocellular carcinoma, melanoma, renal cell or head and neck cancer.

General observations from the study: The investigators did not determine what antigen specificity the expanded peripheral T cells had. People who partly responded at 0.1-3.0 mg/kg had some of the least clonal expansion seen. CD8+ T cells were the subset that, on average, had more expanded clones than CD4+.

Measured with immunoSEQ multiplex PCR; TCRdb has only the in-frame clones, and not every one. Of about 51,000 clones in the sample, over 75% were seen once. Germline V CDR1 and CDR2: KGHSH, LQKENI. The CDR3 totals 16 residues. Trimming removed 3 bases from V and 3 bases from J; junction bases left unmatched: 8. The specimen was CD4+ or CD8+ T cells sorted from blood, collected in a trial of the OX40 agonist ivuxolimab. The TCR comes from an adult with an advanced solid tumor such as melanoma, head and neck, liver or kidney cancer. V usage is TRBV18 and J usage is TRBJ1-5; 7 nucleotides line up with TRBD1. The CDR3 DNA reads as TGTGCCAGCTCACCCTTCGGCGGGACAGCCAATCAGCCCCAGCATTTT. Translation gives CASSPFGGTANQPQHF.